Presented here are 24 T cell receptor beta chains from one specimen sequenced in a study of response to subunit inactivated influenza vaccine. TCRdb processed the RT-PCR reads anew with MiXCR; each CDR3 protein has one entry. Of 650,000 to 800,000 distinct CDR3 sequences listed, 14% are singletons. The input for sequencing was PBMCs from blood, taken 14 days before vaccination. Receptor source: a man in his fifties or sixties who received an inactivated influenza vaccine.

V gene TRBV13 combines with J gene TRBJ2-1; 9 positions agree with TRBD2. The CDR3 loop spans 18 amino acids. V was clipped by 3 bases and J by 7 bases; unmatched bases: 16. Germline V gene lookup returns CDR1 PRHDT and CDR2 FYEKMQ (reference sequence). Written as DNA, the CDR3 is TGTGCCAGCAGCTTTGGCCGCCTGGTAGCGGGAGTAGGGAATGAGCAGTTCTTC. As protein: CASSFGRLVAGVGNEQFF.

The chain is built from TRBV15 and TRBJ1-5; tentative D call: TRBD1 (5 bases). The CDR3 extends over 16 amino acids. Per the germline V gene, CDR1 is LNHNV and CDR2 is YYDKDF (reference sequence). Trimming took off 1 base at V and 0 bases at J, with 10 bases between the two ends. CDR3 nucleotides: TGTGCCACCAGCAGAGCCCAGGGTTATAGCAATCAGCCCCAGCATTTT. As protein: CATSRAQGYSNQPQHF.

This rearrangement joins TRBV4-2 to TRBJ2-2; TRBD2 agrees at 8 bases. The ends lost 1 base at V and 1 base at J; junction bases unmatched: 14. Germline loops: CDR1 LGHNA, CDR2 YNFKEQ. The CDR3 is made up of 20 amino acids. The CDR3 is CASSQVRGAGEWKNTGELFF. The CDR3 nucleotides are TGTGCCAGCAGCCAAGTCCGTGGAGCGGGAGAATGGAAGAACACCGGGGAGCTGTTTTTT.

The table lists this clonotype with many counts. The chain uses TRBV7-8 and TRBJ2-1; 8 nucleotides match TRBD2. CDR3 length: 15 amino acids. Germline trimming cut 1 base from V and 6 bases from J; bases unmatched to any gene: 5. Germline-derived CDR1 and CDR2 are SGHVS and FQNEAQ. As DNA, the CDR3 is TGTGCCAGCAGCTTAGTGGTTAGCGGGATCAATGAGCAGTTCTTC. Encoded protein: CASSLVVSGINEQFF.

There are a few counts of this clonotype. This chain connects TRBV20-1 to TRBJ2-1; 7 nucleotides line up with TRBD1. The CDR3 covers 16 residues. The J segment lost 0 bases and the V segment lost 3 bases, leaving 8 bases of the junction unmatched. Germline loops: CDR1 DFQATT, CDR2 SNEGSKA (reference sequence). CDR3 residues: CSARTRTGPSYNEQFF. The CDR3 DNA is TGCAGTGCTAGGACCCGGACAGGTCCCTCCTACAATGAGCAGTTCTTC.

This clonotype was recorded at least ten times. The rearrangement joins TRBV7-6 to TRBJ2-1, with TRBD2 matching over 10 bases. Germline CDR1 and CDR2: SGHVS and FNYEAQ. V was pared by 5 bases and J by 2 bases, with 6 bases of the junction left unmatched. The CDR3 runs 16 residues. CDR3 protein: CASSTGTSAAYNEQFF. CDR3 sequence (DNA): TGTGCCAGCAGCACGGGGACTAGCGCTGCCTACAATGAGCAGTTCTTC. Filled out from reference TRBV7-6 and TRBJ2-1, the complete variable domain reads GAGVSQSPRYKVTKRGQDVALRCDPISGHVSLYWYRQALGQGPEFLTYFNYEAQQDKSGLPNDRFSAERPEGSISTLTIQRTEQRDSAMYRCASSTGTSAAYNEQFFGPGTRLTVL.

This clonotype appeared a few times. This CDR3 reads CASSLSRQYNSPLHF. In DNA, the CDR3 is TGTGCCAGCAGCTTGTCCAGACAGTATAATTCACCCCTCCACTTT. This chain connects TRBV11-2 to TRBJ1-6, with D possibly TRBD1 on 5 matching bases. CDR1 and CDR2 from the germline V gene are SGHAT and FQNNGV. V lost 3 bases and J 4 bases, leaving 10 bases between the germline ends. This CDR3 is built from 15 residues. Together with reference TRBV11-2 and TRBJ1-6, the CDR3 gives the full variable domain: EAGVAQSPRYKIIEKRQSVAFWCNPISGHATLYWYQQILGQGPKLLIQFQNNGVVDDSQLPKDRFSAERLKGVDSTLKIQPAKLEDSAVYLCASSLSRQYNSPLHFGNGTRLTVT.

This clonotype came up a few times. The V and J genes are TRBV3-1 and TRBJ2-2; tentative D call: TRBD2 (5 bases). The germline gives CDR1 LGHDT, CDR2 YNNKEL (reference sequence). Trimming pared 4 bases from V and 1 base from J, leaving 13 bases between. The CDR3 contains 16 residues. For the CDR3, the DNA is TGTGCCAGCAGCCGCGACGGGAAGTGGAACACCGGGGAGCTGTTTTTT. It codes for CASSRDGKWNTGELFF.

This clonotype was counted a few times. The gene calls are TRBV12-3 or TRBV12-4 and TRBJ1-5; a weak D match, TRBD1 (6 bases). The CDR3 runs 16 residues. Trimming took off 5 bases at V and 0 bases at J, with 14 bases between the two ends. The CDR3 region has the DNA TGTGCCAGCAGTCGGGAGGGGACACTTAGCAATCAGCCCCAGCATTTT. Encoded protein: CASSREGTLSNQPQHF.

This chain uses TRBV12-3 or TRBV12-4 with TRBJ2-1; the match to TRBD2 covers 7 bases. Trimming took 8 bases from V and 6 from J; bases not matched to a gene: 1. The CDR3 sequence is 11 residues long. The CDR3 region is CASAGVNEQFF. As DNA, the CDR3 is TGTGCCAGCGCGGGGGTCAATGAGCAGTTCTTC.

This clonotype was picked up many times. The gene calls are TRBV7-2 and TRBJ2-1, with D uncertain. V lost 1 base, J lost 4 bases, and 11 bases lay in between. There are 15 residues in the CDR3. Germline CDR1 SGHTA, CDR2 FQGNSA. The CDR3 protein is CASSLEHSRYNEQFF. In DNA form, the CDR3 reads TGTGCCAGCAGCTTAGAACACTCGCGGTACAATGAGCAGTTCTTC.

This clonotype was seen repeatedly, ten times or more. The V gene is TRBV5-1, the J gene TRBJ2-5; D unclear. V was shortened by 1 base and J by 2 bases, with 9 bases between the two germline ends. The CDR3 sequence is 14 residues long. CDR1 and CDR2 (germline): SGHRS, YFSETQ. The CDR3 sequence is CASSLTGGQETQYF. In DNA, the CDR3 is TGCGCCAGCAGCTTGACGGGTGGACAAGAGACCCAGTACTTC.

The chain is built from TRBV7-9 and TRBJ2-1; TRBD2 matches 9 bases. Germline CDR1 reads SEHNR; CDR2 reads FQNEAQ (reference sequence). V lost 2 bases to trimming and J lost 7 bases; unmatched junction nucleotides: 0. The CDR3 consists of 13 residues. The CDR3 DNA sequence: TGTGCCAGCAGCTTACTAGCGGGAAATGAGCAGTTCTTC. As protein: CASSLLAGNEQFF.

This clonotype was detected ten times or more. The chain combines TRBV12-3 or TRBV12-4 with TRBJ1-1; no clear D. Trimming pared 6 bases from V and 5 bases from J, leaving 10 bases between. The CDR3 is 12 amino acids. CDR3 sequence: CASRMAGTEAFF. The CDR3 coding sequence is TGTGCCAGCAGAATGGCGGGAACTGAAGCTTTCTTT.

This clonotype was observed a handful of times. The chain recombines TRBV5-1 with TRBJ2-1; D may be TRBD1 (7 bases). CDR1 is SGHRS, CDR2 YFSETQ, per germline. The CDR3 length is 16 residues. V dropped 4 bases and J dropped 0 bases, with 14 bases sitting between them. CDR3 nucleotides: TGCGCCAGCAGCCGATGGGGGGACAGCTCCTACAATGAGCAGTTCTTC. Translating it yields CASSRWGDSSYNEQFF.

The table lists this clonotype with a count of one. This sequence joins TRBV6-1 and TRBJ2-6, with 7 bases matching TRBD1. Germline CDR1 and CDR2: MNHNS and SASEGT. Losses at the gene ends were 6 bases for V and 4 bases for J; bases not matched to a gene: 15. The CDR3 sequence is 18 residues long. CDR3 region: CASRTGQVLIAGANVLTF. CDR3 coding DNA: TGTGCCAGCAGAACCGGACAGGTCCTGATTGCAGGGGCCAACGTCCTGACTTTC.

The gene calls are TRBV5-1 and TRBJ2-2; TRBD2 matches at 10 bases. The CDR3 extends over 17 amino acids. From germline, CDR1 is SGHRS and CDR2 YFSETQ. J gave up 0 bases and V 3 bases, and 5 bases lay outside the gene matches. The CDR3 here is CASSSGLAASNTGELFF. DNA of the CDR3: TGCGCCAGCAGCTCAGGACTAGCGGCCTCGAACACCGGGGAGCTGTTTTTT.

This clonotype was seen more than once but under ten times. The genes are TRBV20-1 and TRBJ2-1; 15 bases match TRBD2. The CDR3 extends over 15 amino acids. Germline CDR1 reads DFQATT; CDR2 reads SNEGSKA (reference sequence). Germline trimming cut 6 bases from V and 3 bases from J; bases unmatched to any gene: 3. The CDR3 DNA is TGCAGTGCGCGGACTAGCGGGAGGGTCTACAATGAGCAGTTCTTC. This codes for CSARTSGRVYNEQFF.

As concerns this clonotype: This may be a read error: a much more frequent sequence differs by one nucleotide. The chain uses TRBV5-1 and TRBJ2-5; 8 bases line up with TRBD1. The DNA end is more similar to TRBJ2-1, so the J call may be wrong. Germline CDR1 SGHRS, CDR2 YFSETQ. This CDR3 comprises 16 residues. CDR3 in DNA: TGCGCCAGCAGCTTCAACTATGGGACAGGACAAGAGACCCAGTTCTTC. Encoded protein: CASSFNYGTGQETQFF.

This clonotype occurred many times. The rearrangement joins TRBV5-4 to TRBJ2-2, with D unresolved. This CDR3 is 15 amino acids long. V lost 4 bases, J lost 4 bases, and 14 bases lay in between. Germline CDR1 and CDR2: SGHNT and YYREEE (reference sequence). The CDR3 loop is CASSPQLGSTGELFF. The CDR3 region has the DNA TGTGCCAGCAGCCCCCAGTTGGGTTCCACCGGGGAGCTGTTTTTT.

In its sample, this clonotype was seen many times. The chain couples TRBV29-1 to TRBJ2-1; TRBD2 matches 9 bases. This CDR3 region has 15 residues. Germline trimming cut 7 bases from V and 5 bases from J; bases unmatched to any gene: 12. Germline V CDR1 and CDR2: SQVTM, ANQGSEA. The CDR3 DNA is TGCAGCGCCACGGGTAGGGTAGCGGGAGACAATGAGCAGTTCTTC. Its translation: CSATGRVAGDNEQFF.

This clonotype was counted between two and nine times. This chain uses TRBV20-1 with TRBJ2-1; TRBD2 might be the D (5 bases). Deletions cut 5 bases from V and 7 bases from J, with 18 bases between. The CDR3 consists of 14 residues. Germline V gene sequence: CDR1 DFQATT, CDR2 SNEGSKA (reference sequence). The CDR3 sequence: CSAPDPNRGNEQFF. As DNA, the CDR3 is TGCAGTGCTCCAGACCCCAATCGGGGTAATGAGCAGTTCTTC.

This clonotype was picked up a small number of times. The chain joins TRBV11-2 to TRBJ2-1; 15 bases fit TRBD2. V trimming: 4 bases; J trimming: 1 base; junction bases outside the gene matches: 2. Germline CDR1 SGHAT, CDR2 FQNNGV. The CDR3 length is 17 residues. The DNA for the CDR3 is TGTGCCAGCAGCTGGACTAGCGGGGGGGGTTCCTACAATGAGCAGTTCTTC. Translation gives CASSWTSGGGSYNEQFF.

This clonotype was recorded a few times. The chain links TRBV20-1 to TRBJ1-1, with D hard to call. The germline V gene encodes CDR1 DFQATT and CDR2 SNEGSKA (reference sequence). This CDR3 contains 13 residues. The V and J ends lost 2 bases and 10 bases respectively, with 17 bases between them. CDR3 loop: CSARPWTIGGAFF. The DNA for the CDR3 is TGCAGTGCTAGACCTTGGACCATCGGTGGAGCTTTCTTT.